The 31 T cell receptor beta chains below come from one sample, sequenced in a study of blood T cell repertoires in COVID-19. Repertoires were generated with immunoSEQ multiplex PCR, while TCRdb's copy carries only in-frame clones and drops some. The repertoire holds 200,000 or so clones, roughly 85% seen once, with less than 4.5% in the top ten. The material sequenced was PBMCs or T cells enriched from blood (not recorded which). The receptors originated from a woman in her thirties or forties with acute COVID-19.

This rearrangement joins TRBV5-1 to TRBJ2-4; TRBD1 aligns across 8 bases. The V gene end was trimmed by 4 bases and the J gene end by 7 bases; junction bases not matched to a gene: 16. The germline CDR1 and CDR2 sequences are SGHRS and YFSETQ. The CDR3 is 17 residues long. The CDR3 is CASSRKTGTGEVNIQYF. The DNA of the CDR3 is TGCGCCAGCAGCAGGAAGACCGGGACAGGAGAGGTTAACATTCAGTACTTC.

The rearrangement links TRBV2 to TRBJ2-1; 9 bases map to TRBD1. This CDR3 has 15 residues. Germline lookup yields CDR1 SNHLY and CDR2 FYNNEI. Trimming cost V 6 bases and J 7 bases; bases outside gene matches: 10. In nucleotides, the CDR3 is TGTGCCAGCAGAGGCCCGGGACAGGGATTGAATGAGCAGTTCTTC. This translates into CASRGPGQGLNEQFF.

This chain links TRBV19 with TRBJ1-6; 7 bases line up with TRBD1. The CDR3 runs 16 residues. The trim removed 6 bases at V and 6 bases at J, leaving 11 bases unmatched. Germline CDR1 and CDR2: LNHDA and SQIVND (reference sequence). CDR3 bases: TGTGCCAGTAGGACCACCGGGACAGCCTCTAATTCACCCCTCCACTTT. The encoded protein is CASRTTGTASNSPLHF.

The gene calls are TRBV18 and TRBJ2-2; TRBD2 matches at 12 bases. Germline-derived CDR1 and CDR2 are KGHSH and LQKENI. The V segment lost 5 bases and the J segment 0 bases; nucleotides outside the gene matches: 7. CDR3 size: 18 residues. For the CDR3, the DNA is TGTGCCAGCTCATCAACCACTAGCGGGGGGACGAACACCGGGGAGCTGTTTTTT. This sequence encodes CASSSTTSGGTNTGELFF.

The CDR3 region has the DNA TGTGCCAGTCAATCGGGACAGAACACTGAAGCTTTCTTT. Amino acid sequence: CASQSGQNTEAFF. The chain employs TRBV18 and TRBJ1-1, with D perhaps matching TRBD1 (6 bases). V was clipped by 9 bases and J by 1 base, with 12 bases between them. This CDR3 spans 13 amino acids. CDR1 KGHSH and CDR2 LQKENI come from the germline V gene.

This CDR3 is CATSDYPGNEQFF. As DNA, the CDR3 is TGTGCCACCAGTGATTACCCAGGGAATGAGCAGTTCTTC. The V call is TRBV24-1, the J call TRBJ2-1; D perhaps matches TRBD1 (5 bases). The V gene lost 2 bases and the J gene lost 7 bases, with 8 bases spanning the gap. Looked up from germline, CDR1 is KGHDR and CDR2 is SFDVKD. The CDR3 covers 13 residues.

The V call is TRBV2, the J call TRBJ1-1; D gene ambiguous. Germline V gives CDR1 SNHLY, CDR2 FYNNEI. V gave up 1 base and J gave up 4 bases, with 13 bases separating them. The CDR3 is 15 amino acids. The DNA for the CDR3 is TGTGCCAGCAGTGAAGTCGAGGGTGGGTTCACTGAAGCTTTCTTT. Translation gives CASSEVEGGFTEAFF.

The chain has TRBV4-2 and TRBJ2-5; TRBD2 aligns across 12 bases. The CDR3 has 17 amino acids. The germline gives CDR1 LGHNA, CDR2 YNFKEQ. V was clipped by 1 base and J by 9 bases; unmatched bases: 12. CDR3 in DNA: TGTGCCAGCAGCCAAGGATTGTCTAGCGGGGGGGCCGTGGCCCAGTACTTC. Translation: CASSQGLSSGGAVAQYF.

The gene calls are TRBV11-2 and TRBJ1-6, with a tentative D call TRBD1 (5 bases). The V gene's germline CDR1 is SGHAT and CDR2 FQNNGV. Trimming pared 7 bases from V and 7 bases from J, leaving 14 bases between. This CDR3 spans 14 amino acids. CDR3 coding DNA: TGTGCCAGCACCCTTACAGGAACCAATTCACCCCTCCACTTT. Translation: CASTLTGTNSPLHF.

This clone was seen just once. V and J are TRBV2 and TRBJ1-1; D gene uncertain. Germline V gene sequence: CDR1 SNHLY, CDR2 FYNNEI. The V gene lost 6 bases and the J gene lost 1 base, with 6 bases spanning the gap. This CDR3 contains 12 residues. CDR3 in DNA: TGTGCCAGCAGACTTGGGAACACTGAAGCTTTCTTT. Encoded protein: CASRLGNTEAFF.

This rearrangement joins TRBV11-2 to TRBJ2-1; TRBD2 matches 8 bases. The CDR3 totals 19 residues. V lost 6 bases and J lost 4; bases outside the gene matches: 20. Germline V gives CDR1 SGHAT, CDR2 FQNNGV. This CDR3 is CASSPHGSGAAGGYNEQFF. The CDR3 nucleotides are TGTGCCAGCAGTCCCCACGGGTCCGGCGCTGCGGGGGGATACAATGAGCAGTTCTTC.

The J gene is TRBJ2-7, the V gene TRBV18; D remains ambiguous. This CDR3 is built from 14 residues. From germline, CDR1 is KGHSH and CDR2 LQKENI. Trimming left V 0 bases short and J 2 bases short, with 8 bases between. The CDR3 DNA reads as TGTGCCAGCTCACCACCCGCTAACCCCTACGAGCAGTACGTC. Protein: CASSPPANPYEQYV.

The chain joins TRBV6-5 to TRBJ1-4, with no clear D. CDR3 length: 15 amino acids. V gave up 5 bases and J gave up 5 bases, with 15 bases separating them. Germline V gene sequence: CDR1 MNHEY, CDR2 SVGAGI. The CDR3 DNA sequence: TGTGCCAGCAGTCCAAGCGGACGGTTAAATGAAAAACTGTTTTTT. The encoded protein is CASSPSGRLNEKLFF.

This clone was seen only once. The CDR3 is CSARGFDLLNTGELFF. Here the CDR3 DNA reads TGCAGCGCCCGAGGGTTTGACCTTTTGAACACCGGGGAGCTGTTTTTT. The chain has TRBV29-1 and TRBJ2-2; TRBD2 might be the D (5 bases). Looked up from germline, CDR1 is SQVTM and CDR2 is ANQGSEA. The CDR3 spans 16 residues. Trimming pared 7 bases from V and 1 base from J, leaving 19 bases between.

V usage is TRBV4-1 and J usage is TRBJ1-5; 9 bases are a match to TRBD1. V lost 4 bases, J lost 0 bases, and 7 bases stayed unmatched. The CDR3 has 17 amino acids. The V gene's germline CDR1 is MGHRA and CDR2 YSYEKL. The DNA of the CDR3 is TGCGCCAGCAGCCCGGGACAGGGCCCATATAGCAATCAGCCCCAGCATTTT. Translated: CASSPGQGPYSNQPQHF.

The chain recombines TRBV6-5 with TRBJ2-2, with D possibly matching TRBD2 (7 bases). Per germline, CDR1 MNHEY and CDR2 SVGAGI. Trimming pared 10 bases from V and 7 bases from J, leaving 22 bases between. The CDR3 totals 15 residues. CDR3 residues: CATQPGGLVVGELFF. The CDR3 DNA is TGTGCCACCCAACCCGGGGGGCTGGTAGTCGGGGAGCTGTTTTTT.

The genes are TRBV11-2 and TRBJ1-6, with TRBD1 as a possible D gene (5 bases). Germline V gene lookup returns CDR1 SGHAT and CDR2 FQNNGV. The ends were cut back, 4 bases at V and 8 bases at J, with 15 bases in the middle. CDR3 length: 15 amino acids. CDR3 coding DNA: TGTGCCAGCAGCTGGGGGGTCTCTAAGGATTCACCCCTCCACTTT. It yields the protein CASSWGVSKDSPLHF.

Written as DNA, the CDR3 is TGTGCCAGCAGCGCCGGGGACAGAACATCGGGCACTGAAGCTTTCTTT. As protein: CASSAGDRTSGTEAFF. The rearrangement joins TRBV11-2 to TRBJ1-1, with 7 bases that match TRBD1. The CDR3 has 16 amino acids. Trimming at V came to 5 bases and at J to 4 bases, leaving 13 bases not matched to a gene. Looked up from germline, CDR1 is SGHAT and CDR2 is FQNNGV. Using reference TRBV11-2 and TRBJ1-1 for the parts outside the CDR3, the full variable domain is EAGVAQSPRYKIIEKRQSVAFWCNPISGHATLYWYQQILGQGPKLLIQFQNNGVVDDSQLPKDRFSAERLKGVDSTLKIQPAKLEDSAVYLCASSAGDRTSGTEAFFGQGTRLTVV.

This clone was recorded a few times. This rearrangement joins TRBV5-1 to TRBJ1-3; 8 nucleotides match TRBD1. CDR1 and CDR2 from the germline V gene are SGHRS and YFSETQ. V lost 2 bases, J lost 0 bases, and 7 bases stayed unmatched. This CDR3 spans 17 amino acids. CDR3 bases: TGCGCCAGCAGCTTTGGAGGACAGGGCCTCTCTGGAAACACCATATATTTT. Translated, it gives CASSFGGQGLSGNTIYF.

This chain links TRBV10-1 with TRBJ2-2; no definite D call. Trimming left V 6 bases short and J 4 bases short, with 9 bases between. Germline CDR1 is WNHNN and CDR2 is SYGVQD (reference sequence). The CDR3 length is 13 residues. CDR3 bases: TGCGCCAGCAGCCCCCCGGGCACCGGGGAGCTGTTTTTT. This codes for CASSPPGTGELFF.

The chain joins TRBV7-6 to TRBJ1-2; a possible D gene is TRBD1 (6 bases). This CDR3 spans 16 amino acids. V lost 0 bases and J 2 bases, leaving 13 bases between the germline ends. The germline V gene has CDR1 SGHVS and CDR2 FNYEAQ. CDR3 coding DNA: TGTGCCAGCAGCTTAGCCGACTGGACAGCGAACTATGGCTACACCTTC. Its translation is CASSLADWTANYGYTF.

V and J are TRBV18 and TRBJ2-3, with D perhaps TRBD2 (6 bases). The germline V gene has CDR1 KGHSH and CDR2 LQKENI. The CDR3 is made up of 14 amino acids. Trimming pared 1 base from V and 3 bases from J, leaving 8 bases between. The CDR3 DNA reads as TGTGCCAGCTCACCACGTGCGGGGACAGATACGCAGTATTTT. It codes for CASSPRAGTDTQYF.

The chain carries TRBV29-1 and TRBJ1-1, with D hard to call. CDR3 size: 17 residues. Looked up from germline, CDR1 is SQVTM and CDR2 is ANQGSEA. V lost 3 bases to trimming and J lost 0 bases, with 20 bases between them. CDR3 DNA sequence: TGCAGCGTTGAGGTCGGCCGAAGTAGAGGGCTGAACACTGAAGCTTTCTTT. Translated, it gives CSVEVGRSRGLNTEAFF.

This clone was seen more than once but under ten times. The genes are TRBV12-5 and TRBJ2-7; possibly TRBD2 for D (6 bases). The CDR3 length is 14 residues. CDR1 is LGHNT and CDR2 is FRNRAP in the germline V gene. Trimming removed 5 bases at V and 7 bases at J, with 18 bases between. The CDR3 loop is CASGTRDGRGEQYF. The CDR3 nucleotides are TGTGCTAGTGGTACGCGGGACGGGCGAGGAGAGCAGTACTTC.

The chain recombines TRBV5-6 with TRBJ1-6; D remains unclear. The CDR3 is 16 residues long. Looked up from germline, CDR1 is SGHDT and CDR2 is YYEEEE. Trimming shortened V by 7 bases and J by 0 bases, and 14 bases separated the two germline ends. CDR3 DNA: TGTGCCAGCTTTGCCGTACTAGGCTCCTATAATTCACCCCTCCACTTT. It specifies CASFAVLGSYNSPLHF.

V usage is TRBV7-9 and J usage is TRBJ1-4; TRBD1 agrees at 8 bases. Germline V gives CDR1 SEHNR, CDR2 FQNEAQ (reference sequence). V was clipped by 3 bases and J by 8 bases; unmatched bases: 8. The CDR3 is 15 residues long. As DNA, the CDR3 is TGTGCCAGCAGCTTGGGGGACAGGCTCGGAGAAAAACTGTTTTTT. Translating it yields CASSLGDRLGEKLFF.

V is TRBV7-3 and J is TRBJ1-6, with TRBD1 as a possible D gene (6 bases). This CDR3 is built from 15 residues. In germline, CDR1 is SGHTA, CDR2 FQGTGA. Trimming removed 1 base from V and 8 bases from J, with 12 bases in between. The CDR3 DNA is TGTGCCAGCAGCTTAATCGGGACAATTGATTCACCCCTCCACTTT. Residues: CASSLIGTIDSPLHF.

The sample holds one count of this clone. In DNA form, the CDR3 reads TGCGCCAGCAGCCCAACGGACTCGAACACTGAAGCTTTCTTT. This gives the protein CASSPTDSNTEAFF. The V gene is TRBV5-1, the J gene TRBJ1-1; D call uncertain. CDR3 length: 14 residues. The V gene lost 4 bases and the J gene lost 1 base, with 11 bases spanning the gap. Germline CDR1 and CDR2: SGHRS and YFSETQ.

V gene TRBV29-1 combines with J gene TRBJ2-1; TRBD2 is a possible D gene (6 bases). Trimming removed 0 bases from V and 1 base from J, with 13 bases in between. This CDR3 spans 16 amino acids. In germline, CDR1 is SQVTM, CDR2 ANQGSEA. The CDR3 nucleotides are TGCAGCGTTGAAGATGGGGGGACTGATTCCTACAATGAGCAGTTCTTC. Its translation: CSVEDGGTDSYNEQFF.

This chain joins TRBV5-1 and TRBJ1-1; 10 bases are a match to TRBD1. Germline CDR1 is SGHRS and CDR2 is YFSETQ. The CDR3 loop spans 12 amino acids. V lost 4 bases, J lost 8 bases, and 2 bases stayed unmatched. For the CDR3, the DNA is TGCGCCAGCAGCGGGACAGGGGAGGAAGCTTTCTTT. This translates into CASSGTGEEAFF.

This rearrangement joins TRBV19 to TRBJ2-2, with TRBD1 matching over 8 bases. V dropped 8 bases and J dropped 4; count of bases not matched to a gene: 9. The CDR3 consists of 15 residues. Germline assignment: CDR1 LNHDA and CDR2 SQIVND (reference sequence). This CDR3 reads CASLGQGATTGELFF. The CDR3 coding sequence is TGTGCCAGTCTCGGTCAGGGGGCGACCACCGGGGAGCTGTTTTTT.